This TCR beta chain was captured in a study of metastatic and nonmetastatic thyroid tumors. Background on the study: Both malignant and benign thyroid patients supplied peripheral blood and tumor or nodule tissue samples, across which the repertoires of these patients were then compared. Regarding the study as a whole: It was reportedly found that TCR beta diversity was significantly higher in malignant thyroid tumors than in benign nodules, a difference seen in both blood and tumor samples.

Note on this clone: The antigen is not known. The sample holds other DNA sequences that translate to the same CDR3.

The CDR3 totals 14 residues. CDR1 is MNHEY, CDR2 SVGEGT, per germline. V dropped 5 bases and J dropped 7; count of bases not matched to a gene: 10. Authors' methods: Using the CDR3 differences seen across clinicopathological groups, the authors built a distant-metastasis classifier for papillary thyroid cancer, which was meant to discriminate distant-metastatic patients. TCRdb reanalyzed the PCR reads with MiXCR. The V and J calls come from TCRdb's annotation, not from the publication. The sample lists about 5,000 clones; 37% were seen once. No patient received treatment before thyroid surgery. This chain connects TRBV6-2 or TRBV6-3 to TRBJ1-1; 7 positions agree with TRBD1. The TCR was taken from a male donor with papillary thyroid cancer or a benign thyroid nodule (not recorded which). Some clones in this sample may be carry-over from other donors' samples. The specimen sequenced was tumor tissue. CDR3 bases: TGTGCCAGCAGTCGACCCGGGACAGCCAGTGAAGCTTTCTTT. Translating it yields CASSRPGTASEAFF.